One sample yielded the 18 T cell receptor beta chains listed below, sequenced in a study of blood T cell repertoires in COVID-19. Profiling relied on immunoSEQ multiplex PCR, and the TCRdb table lists in-frame clones only, not all of them. Among around 200,000 clones listed, 85% to 90% were seen once. The sample taken for sequencing was peripheral blood. The receptors were gathered from a man in his forties or fifties with acute or convalescent COVID-19.

This chain joins TRBV10-2 and TRBJ1-1; 8 bases map to TRBD1. CDR1 and CDR2 (germline): WSHSY, SAAADI. CDR3 length: 14 amino acids. V dropped 7 bases and J dropped 2; count of bases not matched to a gene: 6. In DNA form, the CDR3 reads TGCGCCAGCACGCAGGGGGCATACAACACTGAAGCTTTCTTT. Protein product: CASTQGAYNTEAFF.

This chain connects TRBV7-3 to TRBJ2-2; D call uncertain. Germline CDR1 is SGHTA and CDR2 is FQGTGA. Trimming took 6 bases from V and 8 from J, leaving 16 bases between them. This CDR3 comprises 14 residues. Here the CDR3 DNA reads TGTGCCAGCAGTCCCGACACCGTAGGAGGGGAGCTGTTTTTT. It translates to CASSPDTVGGELFF.

The V call is TRBV12-3 or TRBV12-4, the J call TRBJ1-5, with D tentatively TRBD1 (6 bases). The CDR3 runs 13 residues. V was shortened by 7 bases and J by 4 bases, with 11 bases between the two germline ends. CDR3 bases: TGTGCCAGCACCGGGACACAGAATCAGCCCCAGCATTTT. Protein: CASTGTQNQPQHF.

The chain is built from TRBV4-1 and TRBJ1-1; D is uncertain. Germline assignment: CDR1 MGHRA and CDR2 YSYEKL. CDR3 length: 15 amino acids. V dropped 0 bases and J dropped 3 bases, with 11 bases sitting between them. The CDR3 sequence is CASSQENGFDTEAFF. The CDR3 region has the DNA TGCGCCAGCAGCCAAGAAAACGGGTTCGACACTGAAGCTTTCTTT.

The chain has TRBV11-2 and TRBJ2-1; D possibly corresponds to TRBD2 (6 bases). Trimming removed 0 bases at V and 7 bases at J, with 13 bases between. The CDR3 length is 15 residues. Germline-derived CDR1 and CDR2 are SGHAT and FQNNGV. CDR3: CASSLDRLGGNEQFF. Here the CDR3 DNA reads TGTGCCAGCAGCTTAGATAGACTTGGGGGGAATGAGCAGTTCTTC.

This clone was counted a single time. The chain recombines TRBV11-3 with TRBJ2-2; D is uncertain. The germline CDR1 and CDR2 sequences are SGHNT and YENEEA. This CDR3 comprises 13 residues. Trimming removed 3 bases at V and 6 bases at J, with 8 bases between. CDR3 region: CASSLEFPGELFF. The CDR3 DNA sequence: TGTGCCAGCAGCTTGGAGTTCCCCGGGGAGCTGTTTTTT.

The V call is TRBV4-1, the J call TRBJ1-6; D call uncertain. The germline V gene encodes CDR1 MGHRA and CDR2 YSYEKL. The CDR3 is made up of 15 amino acids. Trimming took 4 bases from V and 6 from J, leaving 13 bases between them. The CDR3 is CASSRGTLLNSPLHF. CDR3 DNA sequence: TGCGCCAGCAGCCGCGGCACACTGCTTAATTCACCCCTCCACTTT.

This clone was picked up a small number of times. The J gene is TRBJ2-4, the V gene TRBV3-1 (or the pseudogene TRBV3-2); TRBD1 matches at 9 bases. The CDR3 spans 18 residues. The V and J ends lost 0 bases and 8 bases, in that order; junction bases with no gene match: 14. The germline V gene has CDR1 LGHDT and CDR2 YNNKEL (reference sequence). The CDR3 loop reads CASSQEQGAASNPYIQYF. The DNA of the CDR3 is TGTGCCAGCAGCCAAGAACAGGGGGCTGCTTCCAATCCGTACATTCAGTACTTC.

The chain combines TRBV3-1 (or the pseudogene TRBV3-2) with TRBJ2-7, with D hard to call. V was trimmed by 3 bases and J by 3 bases, leaving 12 bases between them. The germline V gene has CDR1 LGHDT and CDR2 YNNKEL (reference sequence). The CDR3 consists of 14 residues. CDR3 sequence (DNA): TGTGCCAGCAGCCATTACCAGGATCGCTACGAGCAGTACTTC. Residues: CASSHYQDRYEQYF.

The rearrangement joins TRBV27 to TRBJ1-2, with 9 bases that match TRBD1. Germline loops: CDR1 MNHEY, CDR2 SMNVEV (reference sequence). With V trimmed by 11 bases and J by 1 base, 14 bases remained unmatched. The CDR3 length is 16 residues. CDR3 loop: CAAKGTGSPYNYGYTF. The CDR3 DNA sequence: TGTGCCGCAAAAGGGACAGGGAGCCCTTATAACTATGGCTACACCTTC.

The rearrangement joins TRBV4-1 to TRBJ1-5; no reliable D call. The CDR3 has 17 amino acids. Trimming took off 2 bases at V and 0 bases at J, with 14 bases between the two ends. The germline V gene has CDR1 MGHRA and CDR2 YSYEKL. The CDR3 DNA is TGCGCCAGCAGCCAATCTCCCAACCAGGTTAGCAATCAGCCCCAGCATTTT. Translating it yields CASSQSPNQVSNQPQHF.

V gene TRBV2 combines with J gene TRBJ1-2; no reliable D call. Germline CDR1 is SNHLY and CDR2 is FYNNEI. The CDR3 has 15 residues. V lost 4 bases and J lost 5, with 17 bases in between. The CDR3 region is CASSGAGGAGYGYTF. The CDR3 DNA reads as TGTGCCAGCAGTGGGGCAGGTGGTGCGGGTTATGGCTACACCTTC.

J is TRBJ1-2 and V is TRBV12-3 or TRBV12-4, with 7 bases identical to TRBD1. Trimming took 7 bases from V and 5 from J; bases not matched to a gene: 7. This CDR3 spans 13 amino acids. The CDR3 DNA is TGTGCCAGCACCCCCGGGACAGTTTATGGCTACACCTTC. It translates to CASTPGTVYGYTF.

The genes are TRBV24-1 and TRBJ1-2; the D is unclear. Trimming pared 3 bases from V and 2 bases from J, leaving 6 bases between. CDR3 length: 13 amino acids. Germline CDR1 is KGHDR and CDR2 is SFDVKD. This CDR3 reads CATSDNNNYGYTF. CDR3 coding DNA: TGTGCCACCAGTGATAACAACAACTATGGCTACACCTTC.

V is TRBV10-1 and J is TRBJ2-1, with TRBD2 identical over 11 bases. Germline CDR1 reads WNHNN; CDR2 reads SYGVQD (reference sequence). V shed 0 bases, J shed 4 bases, and the junction held 2 bases outside the gene matches. The CDR3 consists of 16 residues. CDR3 residues: CASSESGLAEYNEQFF. The CDR3 DNA reads as TGCGCCAGCAGTGAGTCGGGACTAGCGGAGTACAATGAGCAGTTCTTC.

The gene calls are TRBV12-3 or TRBV12-4 and TRBJ1-5; 7 nucleotides align to TRBD1. J gave up 7 bases and V 6 bases, and 3 bases lay outside the gene matches. The CDR3 is 12 residues long. The DNA of the CDR3 is TGTGCCAGCAGCGGGACAGCCCAGCCCCAGCATTTT. It translates to CASSGTAQPQHF.

This chain uses TRBV5-1 with TRBJ1-4, with 10 bases aligning to TRBD1. Germline lookup yields CDR1 SGHRS and CDR2 YFSETQ. There are 16 residues in the CDR3. After removal of 4 bases from V and 3 bases from J, the junction contained 6 bases not matched to a gene. CDR3 nucleotides: TGCGCCAGCAGCATCGGGACAGGGGCCCCTAATGAAAAACTGTTTTTT. Its protein is CASSIGTGAPNEKLFF.

The rearrangement links TRBV19 to TRBJ1-1, with D uncertain. V lost 7 bases and J lost 0, with 9 bases in between. Germline CDR1 reads LNHDA; CDR2 reads SQIVND (reference sequence). The CDR3 loop spans 13 amino acids. The CDR3 sequence: CASTTDLNTEAFF. CDR3 bases: TGTGCCAGTACTACGGACTTGAACACTGAAGCTTTCTTT.